The T cell receptor beta chain under discussion was sequenced for a study of memory CD4+ T cells and cytomegalovirus serostatus. Using immunoSEQ multiplex PCR, the repertoire was profiled, and TCRdb retains in-frame clones only, with some absent. There are around 53,000 clones in the sample; under 80% occur only once, and about 0.82% lies in the top ten. V lost 5 bases and J lost 3, with 17 bases in between. Germline CDR1 reads SGHAT; CDR2 reads FQNNGV. The CDR3 is 15 residues long. The sort gate was single viable CD3+CD4+CD8-CD45RO+ cells for memory CD4+ T cells. The source of this sequence is an adult in good health and CMV-seronegative. This chain connects TRBV11-2 to TRBJ2-7; no definite D call. The sequenced sample consisted of memory CD4+ T cells from blood. The CDR3 nucleotides are TGTGCCAGCAGCGTCCTCTCCAGCCTAAACTACGAGCAGTACTTC. It encodes CASSVLSSLNYEQYF. The whole variable domain, remainder taken from reference TRBV11-2 and TRBJ2-7, is EAGVAQSPRYKIIEKRQSVAFWCNPISGHATLYWYQQILGQGPKLLIQFQNNGVVDDSQLPKDRFSAERLKGVDSTLKIQPAKLEDSAVYLCASSVLSSLNYEQYFGPGTRLTVT.